The following is a T cell receptor (beta chain) sequence with its context. V was pared by 4 bases and J by 4 bases, with 21 bases between. From germline, CDR1 is DFQATT and CDR2 SNEGSKA (reference sequence). This CDR3 has 16 amino acids. With random hexamers, about 0.45 to 1 ug RNA was reverse transcribed. TCRdb reprocessed the immunoSEQ multiplex PCR reads with MiXCR, giving one entry per CDR3 protein. The table has about 190,000 distinct CDR3 sequences, 90% to 96% seen once. This entry is derived from a study of CD8 T cells in Susac syndrome. Through negative isolation, CD4+ and CD8+ T cells were obtained, while TEMRA cells were enriched using FACS.

This chain uses TRBV20-1 with TRBJ2-3, with D possibly matching TRBD1 (5 bases). The sequence came from a human donor with Susac syndrome. Sequencing was carried out using CD4+ T cells from PBMCs. DNA for the CDR3: TGCAGTGCTACCGACAGTTTAAAGGGTTTCGCAGATACGCAGTATTTT. Its translation: CSATDSLKGFADTQYF.